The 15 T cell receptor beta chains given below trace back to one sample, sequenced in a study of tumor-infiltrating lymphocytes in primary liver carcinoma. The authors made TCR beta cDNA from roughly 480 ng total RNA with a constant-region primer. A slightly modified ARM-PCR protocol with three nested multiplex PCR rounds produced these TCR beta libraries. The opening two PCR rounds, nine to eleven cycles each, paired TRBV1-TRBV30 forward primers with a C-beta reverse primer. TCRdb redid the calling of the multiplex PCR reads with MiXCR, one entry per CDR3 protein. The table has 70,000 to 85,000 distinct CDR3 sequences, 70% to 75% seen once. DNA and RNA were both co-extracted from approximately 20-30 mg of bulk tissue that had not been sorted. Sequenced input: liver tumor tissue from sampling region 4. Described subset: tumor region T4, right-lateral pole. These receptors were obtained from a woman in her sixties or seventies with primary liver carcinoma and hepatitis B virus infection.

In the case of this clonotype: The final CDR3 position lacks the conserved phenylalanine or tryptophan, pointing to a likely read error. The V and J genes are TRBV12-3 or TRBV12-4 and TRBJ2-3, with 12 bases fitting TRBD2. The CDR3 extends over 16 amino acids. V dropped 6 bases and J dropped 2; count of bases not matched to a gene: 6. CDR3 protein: CASRNRLAGVTDTQYL. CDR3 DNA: TGTGCCAGCAGGAATAGACTAGCGGGGGTCACAGATACGCAGTATTTG.

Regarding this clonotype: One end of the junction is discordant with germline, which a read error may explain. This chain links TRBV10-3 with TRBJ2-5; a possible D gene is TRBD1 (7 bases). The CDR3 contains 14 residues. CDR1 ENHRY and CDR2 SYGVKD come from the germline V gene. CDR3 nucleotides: TGTCCCATCAAAGAGGGGACAGCACAAGGGACTCAGTACTTC. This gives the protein CPIKEGTAQGTQYF.

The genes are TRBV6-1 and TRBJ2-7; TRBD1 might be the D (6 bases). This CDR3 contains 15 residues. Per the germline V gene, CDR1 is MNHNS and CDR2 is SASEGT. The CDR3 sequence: CAGERRGGSIDEQYF. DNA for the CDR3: TGTGCAGGCGAACGAAGAGGGGGTAGTATAGACGAGCAGTACTTC.

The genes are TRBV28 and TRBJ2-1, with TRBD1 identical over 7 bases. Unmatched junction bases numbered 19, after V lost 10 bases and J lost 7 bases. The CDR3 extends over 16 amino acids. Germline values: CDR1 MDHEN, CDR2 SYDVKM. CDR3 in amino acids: CANSSIGDRPLNEQFF. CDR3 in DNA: TGTGCCAACAGCTCCATTGGGGACAGACCCCTGAATGAGCAGTTCTTC.

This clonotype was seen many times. Here the CDR3 DNA reads TGTGCCAGCAGTCGCAGGGAGACCCAGTACTTC. Encoded protein: CASSRRETQYF. The V and J genes are TRBV6-5 and TRBJ2-5; D gene unclear. Per germline, CDR1 MNHEY and CDR2 SVGAGI. V was shortened by 5 bases and J by 5 bases, with 6 bases between the two germline ends. This CDR3 comprises 11 residues.

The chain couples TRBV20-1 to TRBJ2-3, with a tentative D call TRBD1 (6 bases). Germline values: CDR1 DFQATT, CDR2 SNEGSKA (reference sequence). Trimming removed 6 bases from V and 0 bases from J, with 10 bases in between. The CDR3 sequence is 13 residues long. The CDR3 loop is CSADRSSTDTQYF. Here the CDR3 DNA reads TGCAGTGCGGACAGATCTAGCACAGATACGCAGTATTTT.

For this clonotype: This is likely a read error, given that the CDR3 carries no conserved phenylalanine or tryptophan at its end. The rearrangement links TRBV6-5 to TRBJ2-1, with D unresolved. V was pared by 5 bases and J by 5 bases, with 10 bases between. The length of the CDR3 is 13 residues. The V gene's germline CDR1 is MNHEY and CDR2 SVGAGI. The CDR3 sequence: CASSRRLDNEQFL. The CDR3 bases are TGTGCCAGCAGTCGTAGGCTTGACAATGAGCAGTTCTTA.

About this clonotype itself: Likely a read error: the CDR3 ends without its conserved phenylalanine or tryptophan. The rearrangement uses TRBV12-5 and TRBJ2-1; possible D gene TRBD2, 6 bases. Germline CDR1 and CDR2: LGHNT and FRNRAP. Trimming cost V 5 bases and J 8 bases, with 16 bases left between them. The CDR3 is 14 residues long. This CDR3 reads CASGTKREKDEQFI. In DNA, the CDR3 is TGTGCTAGTGGTACAAAACGGGAGAAGGATGAGCAGTTCATC.

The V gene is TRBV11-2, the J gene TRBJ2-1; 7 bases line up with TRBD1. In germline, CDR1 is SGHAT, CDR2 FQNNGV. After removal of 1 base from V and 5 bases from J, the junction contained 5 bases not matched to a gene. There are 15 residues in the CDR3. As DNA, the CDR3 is TGTGCCAGCAGCTTAGGGTGGACAGGTCACAATGAGCAGTTCTTC. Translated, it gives CASSLGWTGHNEQFF.

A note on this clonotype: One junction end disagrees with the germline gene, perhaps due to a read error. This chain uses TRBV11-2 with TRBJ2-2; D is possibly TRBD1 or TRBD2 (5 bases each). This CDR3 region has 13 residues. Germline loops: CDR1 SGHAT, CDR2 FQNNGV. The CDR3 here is CVSRTRAGGELFF. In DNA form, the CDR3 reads TGTGTCAGCAGAACCAGGGCGGGCGGGGAGCTGTTTTTT.

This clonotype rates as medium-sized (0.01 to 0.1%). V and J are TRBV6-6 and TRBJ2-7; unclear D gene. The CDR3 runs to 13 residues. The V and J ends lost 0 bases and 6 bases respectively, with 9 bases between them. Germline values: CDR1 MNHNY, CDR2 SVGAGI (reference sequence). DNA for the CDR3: TGTGCCAGCAGTTACTCGAAGGGATCCGAGCAGTACTTC. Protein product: CASSYSKGSEQYF.

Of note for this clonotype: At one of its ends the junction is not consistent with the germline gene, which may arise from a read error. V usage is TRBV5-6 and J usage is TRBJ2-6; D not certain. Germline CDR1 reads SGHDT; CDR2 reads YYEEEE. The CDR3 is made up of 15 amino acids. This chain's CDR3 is CTSSLTGAGANVLTF. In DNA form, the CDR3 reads TGTACCAGCAGTTTGACTGGAGCTGGGGCCAACGTCCTGACTTTC.

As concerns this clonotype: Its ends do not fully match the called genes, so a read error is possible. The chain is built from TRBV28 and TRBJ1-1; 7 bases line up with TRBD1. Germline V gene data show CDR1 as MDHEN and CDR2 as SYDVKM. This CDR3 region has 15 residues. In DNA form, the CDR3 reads TGTGCCAGCAGCCTCACGGGGACAGTTAACACTGAGGCTTTCTTT. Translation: CASSLTGTVNTEAFF.

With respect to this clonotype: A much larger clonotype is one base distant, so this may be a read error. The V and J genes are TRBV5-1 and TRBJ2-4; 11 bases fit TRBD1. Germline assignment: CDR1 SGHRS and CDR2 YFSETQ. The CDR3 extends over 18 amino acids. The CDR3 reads CASSQGQGATGAKNIHYF. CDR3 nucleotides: TGCGCCAGCAGCCAAGGACAGGGGGCTACCGGAGCCAAAAACATTCATTACTTC.

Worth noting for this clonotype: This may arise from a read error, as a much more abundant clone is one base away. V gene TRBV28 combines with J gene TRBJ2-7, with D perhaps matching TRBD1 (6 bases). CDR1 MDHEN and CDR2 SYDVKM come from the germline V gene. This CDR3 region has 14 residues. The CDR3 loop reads CARSLRGGSREQYF. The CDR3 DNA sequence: TGTGCCAGAAGTTTGCGAGGGGGATCCCGCGAGCAGTACTTC.